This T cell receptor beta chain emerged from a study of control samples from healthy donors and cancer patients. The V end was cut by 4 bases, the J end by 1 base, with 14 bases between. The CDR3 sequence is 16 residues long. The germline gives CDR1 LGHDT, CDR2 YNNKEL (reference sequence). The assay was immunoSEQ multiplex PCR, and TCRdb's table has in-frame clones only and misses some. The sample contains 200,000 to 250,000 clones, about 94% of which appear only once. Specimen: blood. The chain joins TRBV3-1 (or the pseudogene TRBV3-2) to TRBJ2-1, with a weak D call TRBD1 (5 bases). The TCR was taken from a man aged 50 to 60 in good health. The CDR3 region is CASSPQGQGSYNEQFF. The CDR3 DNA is TGTGCCAGCAGCCCCCAAGGCCAGGGTTCCTACAATGAGCAGTTCTTC.